This T cell receptor (beta chain) was sequenced during a study of OX40 agonist ivuxolimab in advanced cancers. General study points: Certain nonresponders additionally had low normalized T-cell clonal expansion.

Collection of blood occurred at baseline, at cycle 4 day 1, and at cycle 7 day 1. Sequenced by immunoSEQ multiplex PCR; TCRdb stores in-frame clones only, minus some. The profile shows some 33,000 clones, roughly 74% of them singletons. With regard to this clone: Its antigen is not identified.

The sequencing here drew on CD4+ or CD8+ T cells sorted from blood, taken in a trial of the OX40 agonist ivuxolimab. The clonotype comes from an adult with an advanced solid tumor such as melanoma, head and neck, liver or kidney cancer.

The CDR3 spells CASSARRENTIYF. CDR3 in DNA: TGTGCCAGCAGCGCACGCAGGGAAAACACCATATATTTT. The chain combines TRBV9 with TRBJ1-3, with D perhaps TRBD1 (5 bases). This CDR3 has 13 amino acids. V dropped 3 bases and J dropped 6 bases, with 10 bases sitting between them. Germline CDR1 is SGDLS and CDR2 is YYNGEE.